This TCR beta chain originates from a study of spatial heterogeneity in lung cancer. Of note for this clonotype: What it binds is not known.

V dropped 4 bases and J dropped 8; count of bases not matched to a gene: 7. Germline CDR1 is MNHNS and CDR2 is SASEGT. The CDR3 consists of 13 residues. Every TCR cDNA molecule carried a tag that served as a unique molecular identifier. TCRdb fed the 5' RACE reads into MiXCR, producing one record per CDR3 protein. The table lists tens of thousands of distinct CDR3 sequences, under 7.5% of them singletons. Findings of the study overall: Counts for ubiquitous and regional expanded TCRs went along with ubiquitous and regional nonsynonymous mutations, respectively. One measure, the expanded intratumoral alpha and beta TCR count, tracked tumor mutation counts. Estimates put coverage of tumor T cells about 7% for alpha and 13% for beta chains.

Time point described: sample taken at primary tumor resection. The source was lung tumor tissue, collected at surgery. The receptor comes from a male donor with early-stage non-small cell lung cancer. The rearrangement uses TRBV6-1 and TRBJ1-1; the match to TRBD1 covers 7 bases. CDR3 amino acids: CASSARGREEAFF. In DNA form, the CDR3 reads TGTGCCAGCAGTGCGAGGGGGCGCGAAGAAGCTTTCTTT.